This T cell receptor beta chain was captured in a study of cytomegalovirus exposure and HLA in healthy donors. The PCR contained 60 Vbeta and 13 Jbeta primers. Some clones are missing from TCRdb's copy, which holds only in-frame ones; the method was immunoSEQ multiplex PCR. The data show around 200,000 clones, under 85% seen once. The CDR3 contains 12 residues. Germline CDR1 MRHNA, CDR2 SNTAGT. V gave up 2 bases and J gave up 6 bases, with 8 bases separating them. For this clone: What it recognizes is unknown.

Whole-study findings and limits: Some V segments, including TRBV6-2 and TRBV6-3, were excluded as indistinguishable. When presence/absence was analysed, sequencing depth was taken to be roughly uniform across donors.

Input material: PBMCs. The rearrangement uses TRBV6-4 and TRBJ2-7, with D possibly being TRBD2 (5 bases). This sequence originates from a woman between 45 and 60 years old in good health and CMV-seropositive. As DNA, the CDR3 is TGTGCCAGCAGTGACCTAGAGGGCGAGCAGTACTTC. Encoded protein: CASSDLEGEQYF.